Following are 32 T cell receptor beta chains from one sample sequenced in a study of tumor-infiltrating lymphocytes in primary liver carcinoma. Co-extraction of both nucleic acids (RNA and DNA) used about 17-31 mg of unsorted bulk tissue. Priming with a constant-region primer yielded TCR beta cDNA from 500 ng total RNA. TCR beta libraries came from three nested multiplex PCR rounds using slightly modified ARM-PCR. A C-beta reverse primer was combined with TRBV1-TRBV30 forward primers in the first two PCR rounds, and each round had 10 cycles. TCRdb re-analysed the multiplex PCR reads in MiXCR, keeping a single row per CDR3 protein. The profile shows 40,000 or so distinct CDR3 sequences, more than 60% of them singletons. The sample was tumor-adjacent normal liver tissue. All receptors derive from a middle-aged man with primary liver carcinoma and hepatitis B virus infection.

The V call is TRBV30, the J call TRBJ2-1; TRBD2 aligns across 7 bases. The germline V gene encodes CDR1 GTSNPN and CDR2 SVGIG (reference sequence). The CDR3 loop spans 14 amino acids. V lost 2 bases to trimming and J lost 9 bases; unmatched junction nucleotides: 10. The DNA for the CDR3 is TGTGCCTGGAGTAAGTGGGACTACCTAACTGAGCAGTTCTTC. Amino acids: CAWSKWDYLTEQFF.

Details on this clonotype: This CDR3 is missing its conserved last phenylalanine or tryptophan, likely due to a read error. This rearrangement joins TRBV11-2 to TRBJ2-6, with a tentative D call TRBD1 (5 bases). The germline V gene has CDR1 SGHAT and CDR2 FQNNGV. The CDR3 is made up of 16 amino acids. Here the CDR3 DNA reads TGTGCCAGCAGCTTATCGTCAGGGATTGAGGCCAACGTTCTGACTTCC. It codes for CASSLSSGIEANVLTS.

Points on this clonotype: The germline gene is not matched at one end of the junction; a read error may be the cause. The chain combines TRBV29-1 with TRBJ2-5; perhaps TRBD1 as D (7 bases). This CDR3 has 11 amino acids. Germline V CDR1 and CDR2: SQVTM, ANQGSEA. CDR3 residues: CEGNAGGTRYF. The CDR3 nucleotides read TGCGAGGGAAATGCAGGGGGGACCCGGTACTTC.

Remarks on this clonotype: The germline gene is not matched at one end of the junction; a read error may be the cause. The V and J genes are TRBV20-1 and TRBJ2-3; weak D call: TRBD2 (5 bases). Germline-derived CDR1 and CDR2 are DFQATT and SNEGSKA (reference sequence). This CDR3 spans 13 amino acids. The CDR3 bases are TGCAGTGCCACGGGAAGCACCACAGATATGCAGTATTTT. Amino acid sequence: CSATGSTTDMQYF.

In regard to this clonotype: The junction shows a germline mismatch at one end, possibly a read error. This chain links TRBV6-2 or TRBV6-3 with TRBJ1-2; 7 nucleotides agree with TRBD1. The germline V gene has CDR1 MNHEY and CDR2 SVGEGT. The CDR3 runs to 15 residues. CDR3 loop: CASSYSAGDSYGYTF. CDR3 nucleotides: TGTGCCAGCAGTTACTCGGCAGGGGACAGCTATGGTTACACCTTC.

Within the sample, this clonotype is medium-sized. V is TRBV30 and J is TRBJ1-2; D is uncertain. The CDR3 extends over 12 amino acids. Deletions cut 4 bases from V and 0 bases from J, with 6 bases between. Germline CDR1 reads GTSNPN; CDR2 reads SVGIG (reference sequence). The CDR3 DNA is TGTGCCTGGACGTCAACTAACTATGGCTACACCTTC. Its translation is CAWTSTNYGYTF.

In its sample, this clonotype was seen a few times. Being one base from a much bigger clone, this may be a read error. The gene calls are TRBV24-1 and TRBJ2-7; D assignment may be TRBD1 or TRBD2 (5 bases each). Germline V lookup: CDR1 KGHDR, CDR2 SFDVKD. The CDR3 runs 12 residues. CDR3 coding DNA: TGTGCCATCAGTGATGGGGGTTGGGAGCAGTACTTC. Protein product: CAISDGGWEQYF.

In the case of this clonotype: This may arise from a read error, as a much more abundant clone is one base away. The chain is built from TRBV2 and TRBJ1-5; no definite D call. The J call is uncertain, as TRBJ2-3 better fits the DNA end. The CDR3 runs to 13 residues. Germline loops: CDR1 SNHLY, CDR2 FYNNEI. The CDR3 DNA is TGTGCCAGCAGTGACCCTCCCGACCAGCCCCAGTATTTT. This translates into CASSDPPDQPQYF.

The chain recombines TRBV6-4 with TRBJ2-3; 10 nucleotides line up with TRBD2. With 6 bases clipped from V and 6 bases from J, the junction kept 9 bases outside the gene matches. This CDR3 comprises 15 residues. Germline V gene lookup returns CDR1 MRHNA and CDR2 SNTAGT. CDR3 sequence: CASSRIAGGTDTQYF. CDR3 coding DNA: TGTGCCAGCAGCCGAATAGCGGGAGGAACGGATACGCAGTATTTT.

Points on this clonotype: A junction boundary mismatches the germline segment, possibly from a read error. The chain recombines TRBV5-6 with TRBJ2-1, with TRBD2 identical over 7 bases. CDR1 SGHDT and CDR2 YYEEEE come from the germline V gene. The CDR3 is 18 residues long. The CDR3 DNA is TGTGCCAGCAGCCGGGGACTAACGGGAGTTTTGAGCTACAAAGAGCAGTTCTTC. This codes for CASSRGLTGVLSYKEQFF.

The CDR3 protein is CAIARGVTDTQYF. The CDR3, as DNA: TGTGCCATCGCCCGGGGGGTGACAGATACGCAGTATTTT. The chain is built from TRBV10-3 and TRBJ2-3; 7 bases line up with TRBD2. V dropped 8 bases and J dropped 3; count of bases not matched to a gene: 5. CDR1 and CDR2 (germline): ENHRY, SYGVKD. The CDR3 length is 13 residues.

This clonotype was counted many times. J is TRBJ2-5 and V is TRBV5-1; no firm D call. The germline gives CDR1 SGHRS, CDR2 YFSETQ. This CDR3 has 14 residues. V lost 3 bases, J lost 4 bases, and 13 bases lay in between. This chain's CDR3 is CASSSTLGRETQYF. The CDR3 nucleotides read TGCGCCAGCAGCTCGACCCTAGGGCGAGAGACCCAGTACTTC.

Turning to this clonotype: The junction departs from germline at one end; a sequencing error may be responsible. The chain couples TRBV6-2 or TRBV6-3 to TRBJ1-1; TRBD1 might be the D (5 bases). This CDR3 has 12 amino acids. CDR1 and CDR2 (germline): MNHEY, SVGEGT. The CDR3 sequence: CASRGRGGETLF. The DNA of the CDR3 is TGTGCCAGCAGGGGGAGGGGTGGTGAAACTCTCTTT.

To note about this clonotype: One end of the junction is discordant with germline, which a read error may explain. This rearrangement joins TRBV11-2 to TRBJ2-3; D ambiguous. Germline-derived CDR1 and CDR2 are SGHAT and FQNNGV. The CDR3 loop spans 16 amino acids. CDR3 DNA sequence: TGTGCCAGAAGCAGAAGAAGTACATGGAACACAGATACGCGGTATTTT. It yields the protein CARSRRSTWNTDTRYF.

Worth noting for this clonotype: Germline is not matched at one junction end, which may reflect a read error. The chain carries TRBV5-5 and TRBJ1-4, with D uncertain. This CDR3 spans 15 amino acids. Per the germline V gene, CDR1 is SGHKS and CDR2 is YYEKEE (reference sequence). The CDR3 DNA follows: TGTGCCAGCAACTTGGAGCGGAGGGATGGAGAAAAGCTGTTTTTT. Translating gives CASNLERRDGEKLFF.

On this clonotype: One end of the junction varies from germline; a read error may be responsible. The genes are TRBV6-5 and TRBJ2-7; D is unresolved. Germline CDR1 reads MNHEY; CDR2 reads SVGAGI. CDR3 length: 11 residues. CDR3 coding DNA: TGTGCCAACAGTCCGGGTCGCGAGCAGTACTTC. As protein: CANSPGREQYF.

Details on this clonotype: One end of the junction does not line up with germline, which may come from a read error. The rearrangement uses TRBV6-1 and TRBJ2-2; D is possibly TRBD2 (5 bases). Germline CDR1 is MNHNS and CDR2 is SASEGT. The length of the CDR3 is 13 residues. The CDR3 sequence: CAGSEADTGELSF. Here the CDR3 DNA reads TGTGCCGGCAGTGAAGCTGACACCGGGGAGTTGTCTTTT.

The chain is built from TRBV6-5 and TRBJ2-7, with D possibly TRBD2 on 6 matching bases. V lost 7 bases, J lost 13 bases, and 23 bases lay in between. The length of the CDR3 is 13 residues. From germline, CDR1 is MNHEY and CDR2 SVGAGI. The CDR3 spells CASKIADNYGQYF. The CDR3 coding sequence is TGTGCCAGCAAAATAGCGGATAACTACGGGCAATACTTC.

This clonotype showed up many times. This sequence joins TRBV5-1 and TRBJ2-5, with 7 bases identical to TRBD2. The CDR3 consists of 15 residues. The V segment lost 4 bases and the J segment 5 bases; nucleotides outside the gene matches: 11. From germline, CDR1 is SGHRS and CDR2 YFSETQ. The CDR3 bases are TGCGCCAGCAGCACCGATCCTAGCGGAGGCGAGACCCAGTACTTC. Translating gives CASSTDPSGGETQYF. The full variable domain, completed using reference TRBV5-1 and TRBJ2-5, is KAGVTQTPRYLIKTRGQQVTLSCSPISGHRSVSWYQQTPGQGLQFLFEYFSETQRNKGNFPGRFSGRQFSNSRSEMNVSTLELGDSALYLCASSTDPSGGETQYFGPGTRLLVL.

Notes on this clonotype: Mismatch with germline at one junction end may stem from a read error. The gene calls are TRBV11-1 and TRBJ2-1; D may be TRBD2 (5 bases). The CDR3 loop spans 14 amino acids. Germline values: CDR1 SGHAT, CDR2 FQDESV (reference sequence). The CDR3: CVSSQIGMYNEHFF. DNA for the CDR3: TGTGTCAGCAGCCAAATCGGGATGTACAATGAGCACTTCTTC. The whole variable domain, filled in from reference TRBV11-1 and TRBJ2-1, reads EAEVAQSPRYKITEKSQAVAFWCDPISGHATLYWYRQILGQGPELLVQFQDESVVDDSQLPKDRFSAERLKGVDSTLKIQPAELGDSAMYLCVSSQIGMYNEHFFGPGTRLTVL.

Notes on this clonotype: Germline is not matched at one junction end, which may reflect a read error. V gene TRBV7-9 combines with J gene TRBJ1-2, with unresolved D. The CDR3 has 14 residues. The germline CDR1 and CDR2 sequences are SEHNR and FQNEAQ (reference sequence). This CDR3 reads CASSLEKSFYGYTF. The CDR3 region has the DNA TGTGCCAGCAGCTTAGAGAAGTCCTTTTATGGTTACACCTTC.

The V and J genes are TRBV14 and TRBJ2-3, with D possibly TRBD1 on 6 matching bases. This CDR3 spans 17 amino acids. V dropped 2 bases and J dropped 3 bases, with 18 bases sitting between them. The germline CDR1 and CDR2 sequences are SGHDN and FVKESK. The CDR3 reads CASSQQKSGTGTDTQYF. CDR3 sequence (DNA): TGTGCCAGCAGCCAACAAAAATCCGGAACAGGGACAGATACGCAGTATTTT. Full variable domain (rest looked up from reference TRBV14 and TRBJ2-3): EAGVTQFPSHSVIEKGQTVTLRCDPISGHDNLYWYRRVMGKEIKFLLHFVKESKQDESGMPNNRFLAERTGGTYSTLKVQPAELEDSGVYFCASSQQKSGTGTDTQYFGPGTRLTVL.

On this clonotype: The germline gene is not matched at one end of the junction; a read error may be the cause. The V gene is TRBV11-1, the J gene TRBJ2-7, with D uncertain. The CDR3 covers 13 residues. Germline lookup yields CDR1 SGHAT and CDR2 FQDESV (reference sequence). The CDR3 DNA reads as TGTGCCAGCAGGGGGAAGTTATCCTACGAGCAATACTTT. Amino acid sequence: CASRGKLSYEQYF.

In the case of this clonotype: The junction and the germline gene differ at one end; a read error may be behind it. The J gene is TRBJ1-5, the V gene TRBV30; D might be TRBD1 (5 bases). Looked up from germline, CDR1 is GTSNPN and CDR2 is SVGIG (reference sequence). This CDR3 spans 13 amino acids. CDR3 residues: CACSWGGRQPQHF. Here the CDR3 DNA reads TGTGCCTGCAGTTGGGGCGGCCGGCAGCCCCAGCACTTT.

In the case of this clonotype: The missing conserved phenylalanine or tryptophan at the end of this CDR3 makes a read error likely. This chain joins TRBV30 and TRBJ1-1, with D possibly TRBD1 on 5 matching bases. The CDR3 contains 13 residues. V was shortened by 2 bases and J by 10 bases, with 17 bases between the two germline ends. Germline assignment: CDR1 GTSNPN and CDR2 SVGIG (reference sequence). The CDR3 DNA reads TGTGCCTGGAGTCCCATGGGGTGGAGGGGAGCTTTCATT. Translated, it gives CAWSPMGWRGAFI.

Remarks on this clonotype: This CDR3 is missing its conserved last phenylalanine or tryptophan, likely due to a read error. No DNA is shown, since the ends of the CDR3 on it are uncertain; the CDR3 is the one TCRdb lists. The rearrangement joins TRBV5-4 to TRBJ2-7; TRBD1 is taken as the D call from the table, unchecked against the DNA. The CDR3 is 14 amino acids in total, end residues counted. Germline values: CDR1 SGHNT, CDR2 YYREEE (reference sequence). The CDR3 reads CASSPERIGGEQYS.

A remark on this clonotype: The germline gene is not matched at one end of the junction; a read error may be the cause. The J gene is TRBJ1-1, the V gene TRBV30, with 7 bases that match TRBD1. The CDR3 has 12 residues. Germline V gene data show CDR1 as GTSNPN and CDR2 as SVGIG (reference sequence). CDR3 nucleotides: TGTGCCAGACAGGGTTCAAACACTGGAGCTTTCTTT. This translates into CARQGSNTGAFF.

This clonotype was counted a single time. The germline gene is not matched at one end of the junction; a read error may be the cause. The CDR3 sequence: CASSYSGGDQPQQF. The DNA for the CDR3 is TGTGCCAGCAGTTACTCCGGTGGCGATCAGCCCCAGCAATTT. V and J are TRBV6-2 or TRBV6-3 and TRBJ1-5; D not certain. Germline V gene sequence: CDR1 MNHEY, CDR2 SVGEGT. The CDR3 length is 14 residues.

In regard to this clonotype: This CDR3 fails to terminate in the conserved phenylalanine or tryptophan, so it likely reflects a read error. CDR3 in amino acids: CASSLAIRLASTGELFI. CDR3 nucleotides: TGCGCCAGCAGCTTGGCGATCAGGCTAGCGAGCACCGGGGAGCTGTTTATT. The V gene is TRBV5-1, the J gene TRBJ2-2; D may be TRBD2 (6 bases). Between the trimmed V and J ends, which lost 0 bases and 4 bases, there was a span of 16 bases. Per the germline V gene, CDR1 is SGHRS and CDR2 is YFSETQ. This CDR3 has 17 residues.

With respect to this clonotype: Relative to the germline gene, one junction end is altered; a read error may explain this. The rearrangement uses TRBV14 and TRBJ1-5; the D is unclear. The CDR3 spans 13 residues. The V gene's germline CDR1 is SGHDN and CDR2 FVKESK. CDR3 amino acids: CVSSQGRDQPQHF. The CDR3 nucleotides read TGTGTCAGCAGCCAAGGACGGGATCAACCCCAGCATTTT.

This clonotype counts as medium-sized. The rearrangement links TRBV29-1 to TRBJ2-1, with TRBD2 matching over 11 bases. Trimming cost V 3 bases and J 2 bases; bases outside gene matches: 3. CDR1 is SQVTM and CDR2 is ANQGSEA in the germline V gene. This CDR3 has 15 amino acids. In DNA, the CDR3 is TGCAGCGTTGATAGCGGGAGGGCACCCTACAATGAGCAGTTCTTC. Amino acids: CSVDSGRAPYNEQFF.

The genes are TRBV5-4 and TRBJ2-5; TRBD1 matches at 7 bases. Germline assignment: CDR1 SGHNT and CDR2 YYREEE (reference sequence). The CDR3 consists of 14 residues. J lost 3 bases, V lost 7 bases, and 9 bases had no gene match. CDR3 protein: CASCAAGGEETQYF. The DNA for the CDR3 is TGTGCCAGCTGCGCGGCAGGGGGTGAAGAGACCCAGTACTTC.